The clone carrying this T cell receptor beta chain has just a few counts. The antigen is unknown. These data come from a study of human T cells and chemical hapten exposure. Study summary: The study lasted 20 to 30 weeks, and patients were dosed weekly with diphenylcyclopropenone on the scalp throughout. Study-level results: There was no change with DPC sensitization in TCRs above 1 in 1000 frequency.

Trimming took 5 bases from V and 7 from J; bases not matched to a gene: 5. In germline, CDR1 is MDHEN, CDR2 SYDVKM. The CDR3 runs 14 residues. TCRdb re-called the RACE reads with MiXCR, one entry per CDR3 protein. The profile shows 250,000 to 300,000 distinct CDR3 sequences, approximately 7.5% of them singletons. Noted time point: pre-sensitization, week 0. Treatment given: therapeutic diphenylcyclopropenone sensitization with weekly scalp DPC. Prior to each patch test being applied, blood was drawn. The chain links TRBV28 to TRBJ1-2, with 12 bases that match TRBD1. The sample consisted of whole blood, taken in connection with sensitization to the hapten diphenylcyclopropenone (DPC). The TCR sequence derives from a man aged 18 to 29 with alopecia areata. Some clones in this sample may be carry-over from other donors' samples. CDR3 DNA sequence: TGTGCCAGCAGTCCGGGACAGGGGGCTGCTGGCTACACCTTC. Translating it yields CASSPGQGAAGYTF.